Detailed here is one T cell receptor beta chain. This entry belongs to a study of CD8 T cells in ankylosing spondylitis. The authors made TCR beta libraries by quantitative 5'-RACE with molecular barcodes. TCRdb re-called the 5' RACE reads with MiXCR, one entry per CDR3 protein. Here the sample spans about 220,000 distinct CDR3 sequences, 10% being singletons. The CDR3 covers 14 residues. V lost 10 bases to trimming and J lost 3 bases, with 16 bases between them. Germline V gives CDR1 SEHNR, CDR2 FQNEAQ (reference sequence). The TCR was taken from a male donor with ankylosing spondylitis or in good health (not recorded which). Sequencing input: blood, either unsorted or a sorted T cell fraction (not recorded which). This chain connects TRBV7-9 to TRBJ2-1; tentatively, D is TRBD2 (5 bases). The CDR3 DNA sequence: TGTGCCATGGGCCCCGGGGTCCTCTACAATGAGCAGTTCTTC. Its protein is CAMGPGVLYNEQFF.